Below, one T cell receptor beta chain is given with its context. V was cut by 6 bases and J by 10 bases, with 12 bases left in between. Germline-derived CDR1 and CDR2 are KGHSH and LQKENI. The CDR3 extends over 11 amino acids. In the study's own analysis: Estimation of nucleated cell counts relied on the amplification of reference gene primers. Repertoires were generated with immunoSEQ multiplex PCR, while TCRdb's copy carries only in-frame clones and drops some. V and J calls and clone size come straight from that table; D and trimming were deduced from the DNA. The repertoire includes more than 85,000 clones, around 80% of them detected once, and around a quarter sits in the top ten. The data are from a study of blood T cell repertoires in COVID-19.

This rearrangement joins TRBV18 to TRBJ1-1, with D perhaps TRBD1 (6 bases). What was sequenced was peripheral blood. The TCR originated in a man aged 65 to 79 with acute or convalescent COVID-19. The CDR3 sequence is CASSRQDGAFF. The CDR3, as DNA: TGTGCCAGCTCGCGACAGGATGGAGCTTTCTTT.